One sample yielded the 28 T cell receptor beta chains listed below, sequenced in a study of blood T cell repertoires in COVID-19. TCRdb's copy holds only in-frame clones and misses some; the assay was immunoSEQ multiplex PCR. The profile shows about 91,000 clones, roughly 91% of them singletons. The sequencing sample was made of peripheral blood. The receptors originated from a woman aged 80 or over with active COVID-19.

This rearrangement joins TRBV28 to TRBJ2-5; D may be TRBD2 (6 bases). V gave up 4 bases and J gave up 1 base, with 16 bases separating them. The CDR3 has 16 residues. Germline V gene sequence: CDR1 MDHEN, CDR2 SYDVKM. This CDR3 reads CASSSPGPAGQETQYF. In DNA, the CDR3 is TGTGCCAGCAGTTCCCCGGGACCAGCGGGCCAAGAGACCCAGTACTTC.

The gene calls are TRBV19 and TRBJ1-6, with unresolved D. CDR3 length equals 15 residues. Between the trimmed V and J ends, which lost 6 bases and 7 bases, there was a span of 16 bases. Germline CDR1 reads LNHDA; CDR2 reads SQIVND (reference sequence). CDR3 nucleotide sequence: TGTGCCAGTAGCCGAACTATCCCGTGGAATTCACCCCTCCACTTT. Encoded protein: CASSRTIPWNSPLHF.

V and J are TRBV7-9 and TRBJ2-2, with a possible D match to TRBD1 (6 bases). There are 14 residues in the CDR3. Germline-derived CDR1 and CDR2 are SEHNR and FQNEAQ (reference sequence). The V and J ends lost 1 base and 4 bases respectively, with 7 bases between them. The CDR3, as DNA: TGTGCCAGCAGCTTAGACAGGGCCACCGGGGAGCTGTTTTTT. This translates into CASSLDRATGELFF.

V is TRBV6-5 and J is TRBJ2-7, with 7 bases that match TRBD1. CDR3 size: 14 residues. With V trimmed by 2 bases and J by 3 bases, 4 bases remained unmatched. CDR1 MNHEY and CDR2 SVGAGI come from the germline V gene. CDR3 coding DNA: TGTGCCAGCAGTTACGACAGGGCGGTCTACGAGCAGTACTTC. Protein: CASSYDRAVYEQYF.

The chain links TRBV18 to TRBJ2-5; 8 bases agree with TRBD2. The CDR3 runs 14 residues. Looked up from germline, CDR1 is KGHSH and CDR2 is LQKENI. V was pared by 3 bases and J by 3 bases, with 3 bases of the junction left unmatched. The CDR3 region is CASSPAGGEETQYF. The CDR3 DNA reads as TGTGCCAGCTCACCGGCCGGGGGGGAAGAGACCCAGTACTTC.

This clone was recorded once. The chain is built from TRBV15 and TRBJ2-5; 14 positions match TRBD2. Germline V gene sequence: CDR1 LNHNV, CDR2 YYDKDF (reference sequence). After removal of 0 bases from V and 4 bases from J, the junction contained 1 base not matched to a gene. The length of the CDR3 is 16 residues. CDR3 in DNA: TGTGCCACCAGCAGAGACGGGACTAGCGGGAGAGAGACCCAGTACTTC. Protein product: CATSRDGTSGRETQYF.

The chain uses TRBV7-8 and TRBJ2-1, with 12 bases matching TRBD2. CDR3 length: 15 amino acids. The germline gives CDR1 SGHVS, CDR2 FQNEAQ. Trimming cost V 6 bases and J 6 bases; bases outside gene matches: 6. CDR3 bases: TGTGCCAGCAGGCGACTAGCGGGAGATCTCAATGAGCAGTTCTTC. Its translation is CASRRLAGDLNEQFF.

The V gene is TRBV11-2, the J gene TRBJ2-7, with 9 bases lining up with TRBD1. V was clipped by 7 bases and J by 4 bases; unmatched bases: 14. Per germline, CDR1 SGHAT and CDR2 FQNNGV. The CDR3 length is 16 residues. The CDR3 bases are TGTGCCAGCAAAAGCCCCCCCGGGACAGGGAAATACGAGCAGTACTTC. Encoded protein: CASKSPPGTGKYEQYF.

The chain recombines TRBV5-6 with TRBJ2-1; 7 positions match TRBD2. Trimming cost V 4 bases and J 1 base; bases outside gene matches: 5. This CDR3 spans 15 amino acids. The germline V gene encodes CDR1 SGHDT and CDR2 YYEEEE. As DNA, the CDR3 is TGTGCCAGCAGCCCTCTAGCGGTGTCCTACAATGAGCAGTTCTTC. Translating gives CASSPLAVSYNEQFF.

The CDR3 loop is CASSPNRDSRDSPLHF. CDR3 bases: TGTGCCAGCAGTCCCAACCGGGACAGTCGAGATTCACCCCTCCACTTT. The genes are TRBV27 and TRBJ1-6; 7 nucleotides line up with TRBD1. J lost 8 bases, V lost 5 bases, and 12 bases had no gene match. This CDR3 region has 16 residues. Per germline, CDR1 MNHEY and CDR2 SMNVEV (reference sequence).

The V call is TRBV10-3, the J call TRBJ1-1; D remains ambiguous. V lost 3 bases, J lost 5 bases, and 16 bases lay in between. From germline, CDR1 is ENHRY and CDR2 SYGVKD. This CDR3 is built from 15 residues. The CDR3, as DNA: TGTGCCATCAGTGACCCCGGCGGGCGGGAAACTGAAGCTTTCTTT. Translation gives CAISDPGGRETEAFF.

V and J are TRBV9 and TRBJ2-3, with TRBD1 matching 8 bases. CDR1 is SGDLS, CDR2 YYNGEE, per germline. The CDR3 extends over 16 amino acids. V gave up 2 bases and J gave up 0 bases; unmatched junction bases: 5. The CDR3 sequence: CASSVQGALSTDTQYF. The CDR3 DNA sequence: TGTGCCAGCAGCGTCCAGGGGGCGCTCAGCACAGATACGCAGTATTTT.

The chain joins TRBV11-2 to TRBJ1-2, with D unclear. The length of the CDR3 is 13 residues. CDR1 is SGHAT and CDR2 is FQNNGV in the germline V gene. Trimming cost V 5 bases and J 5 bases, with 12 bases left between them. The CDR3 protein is CASSPRRVYGYTF. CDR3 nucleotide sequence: TGTGCCAGCAGCCCTAGGCGCGTATATGGCTACACCTTC.

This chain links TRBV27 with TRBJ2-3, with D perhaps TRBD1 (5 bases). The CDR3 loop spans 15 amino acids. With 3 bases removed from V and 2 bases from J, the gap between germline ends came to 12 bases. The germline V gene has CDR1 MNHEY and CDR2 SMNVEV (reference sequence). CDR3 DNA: TGTGCCAGCAGTTTTAGGGGCCCCCCCACAGATACGCAGTATTTT. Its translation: CASSFRGPPTDTQYF.

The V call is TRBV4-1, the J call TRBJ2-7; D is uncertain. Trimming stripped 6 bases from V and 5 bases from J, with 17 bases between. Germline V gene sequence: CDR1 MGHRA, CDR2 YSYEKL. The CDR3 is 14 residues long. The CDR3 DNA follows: TGCGCCAGCAGACGAGAAGCCAGGTCCCACGAGCAGTACTTC. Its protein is CASRREARSHEQYF.

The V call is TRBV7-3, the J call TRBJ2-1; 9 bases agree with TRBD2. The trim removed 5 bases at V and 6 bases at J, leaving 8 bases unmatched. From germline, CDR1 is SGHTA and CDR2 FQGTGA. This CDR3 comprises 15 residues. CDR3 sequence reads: CASSVSGSGSNEQFF. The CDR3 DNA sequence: TGTGCCAGCAGCGTCTCGGGTAGCGGGAGCAATGAGCAGTTCTTC.

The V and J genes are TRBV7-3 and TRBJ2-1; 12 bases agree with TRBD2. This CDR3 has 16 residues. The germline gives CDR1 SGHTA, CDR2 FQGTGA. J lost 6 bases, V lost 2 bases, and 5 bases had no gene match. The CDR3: CASSLFGTSGSNEQFF. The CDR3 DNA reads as TGTGCCAGCAGCTTATTCGGGACTAGCGGGTCCAATGAGCAGTTCTTC.

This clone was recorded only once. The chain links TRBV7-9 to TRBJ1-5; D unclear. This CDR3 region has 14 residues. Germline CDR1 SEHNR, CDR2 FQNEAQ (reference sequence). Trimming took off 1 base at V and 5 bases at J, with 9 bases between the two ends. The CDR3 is CASSLGGQDQPQHF. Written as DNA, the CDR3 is TGTGCCAGCAGCTTAGGAGGGCAGGATCAGCCCCAGCATTTT.

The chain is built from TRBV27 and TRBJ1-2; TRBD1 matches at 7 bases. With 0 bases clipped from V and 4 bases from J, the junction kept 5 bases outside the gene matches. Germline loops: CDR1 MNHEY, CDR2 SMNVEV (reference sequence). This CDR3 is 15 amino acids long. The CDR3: CASSLSQGVFYGYTF. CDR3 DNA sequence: TGTGCCAGCAGTTTATCTCAGGGGGTCTTCTATGGCTACACCTTC.

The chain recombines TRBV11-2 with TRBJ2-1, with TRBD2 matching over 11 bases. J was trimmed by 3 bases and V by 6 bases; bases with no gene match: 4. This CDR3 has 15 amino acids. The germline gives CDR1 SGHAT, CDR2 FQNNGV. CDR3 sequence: CASSSLAGDYNEQFF. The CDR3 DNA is TGTGCCAGCAGTTCACTAGCGGGAGACTACAATGAGCAGTTCTTC. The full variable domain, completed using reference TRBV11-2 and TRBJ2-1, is EAGVAQSPRYKIIEKRQSVAFWCNPISGHATLYWYQQILGQGPKLLIQFQNNGVVDDSQLPKDRFSAERLKGVDSTLKIQPAKLEDSAVYLCASSSLAGDYNEQFFGPGTRLTVL.

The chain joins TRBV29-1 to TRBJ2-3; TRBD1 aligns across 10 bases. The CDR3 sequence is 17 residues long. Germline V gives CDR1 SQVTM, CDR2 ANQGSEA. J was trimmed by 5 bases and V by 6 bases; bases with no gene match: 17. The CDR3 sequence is CSVRPTVGQGGRDTQYF. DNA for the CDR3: TGCAGCGTCCGACCTACTGTAGGACAGGGGGGCCGAGATACGCAGTATTTT.

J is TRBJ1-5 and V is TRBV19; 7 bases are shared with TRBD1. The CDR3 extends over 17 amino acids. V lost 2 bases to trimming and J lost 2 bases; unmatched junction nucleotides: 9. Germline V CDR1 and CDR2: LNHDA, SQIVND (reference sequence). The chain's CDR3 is CASSIRRGQSGNQPQHF. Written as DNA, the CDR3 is TGTGCCAGTAGTATAAGGAGGGGGCAATCGGGCAATCAGCCCCAGCATTTT.

The CDR3 here is CASSGDREAFF. In nucleotides, the CDR3 is TGTGCCAGCTCAGGGGACAGGGAAGCTTTCTTT. The chain uses TRBV18 and TRBJ1-1; 8 bases are a match to TRBD1. Germline V lookup: CDR1 KGHSH, CDR2 LQKENI. With 5 bases clipped from V and 8 bases from J, the junction kept 1 base outside the gene matches. The CDR3 is made up of 11 amino acids.

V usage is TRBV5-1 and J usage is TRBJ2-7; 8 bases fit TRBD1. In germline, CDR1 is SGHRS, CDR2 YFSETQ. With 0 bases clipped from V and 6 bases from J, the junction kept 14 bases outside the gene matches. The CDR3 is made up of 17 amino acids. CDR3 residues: CASSLGPNDRGLGEQYF. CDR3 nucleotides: TGCGCCAGCAGCTTGGGCCCTAACGACAGGGGCCTTGGCGAGCAGTACTTC.

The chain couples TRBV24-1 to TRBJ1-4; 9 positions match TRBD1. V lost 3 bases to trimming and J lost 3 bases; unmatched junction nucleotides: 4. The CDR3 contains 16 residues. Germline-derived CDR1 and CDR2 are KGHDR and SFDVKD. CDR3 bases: TGTGCCACCAGTGATCCCGGGACAGGGTCTAATGAAAAACTGTTTTTT. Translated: CATSDPGTGSNEKLFF.

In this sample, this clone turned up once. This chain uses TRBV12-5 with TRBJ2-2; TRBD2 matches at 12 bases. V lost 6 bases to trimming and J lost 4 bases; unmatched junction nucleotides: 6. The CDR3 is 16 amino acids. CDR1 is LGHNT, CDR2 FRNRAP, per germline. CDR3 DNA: TGTGCTAGTGGACGGACTAGCGGGATAGCCACCGGGGAGCTGTTTTTT. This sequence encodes CASGRTSGIATGELFF. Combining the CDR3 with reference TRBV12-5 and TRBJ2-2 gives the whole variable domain DARVTQTPRHKVTEMGQEVTMRCQPILGHNTVFWYRQTMMQGLELLAYFRNRAPLDDSGMPKDRFSAEMPDATLATLKIQPSEPRDSAVYFCASGRTSGIATGELFFGEGSRLTVL.

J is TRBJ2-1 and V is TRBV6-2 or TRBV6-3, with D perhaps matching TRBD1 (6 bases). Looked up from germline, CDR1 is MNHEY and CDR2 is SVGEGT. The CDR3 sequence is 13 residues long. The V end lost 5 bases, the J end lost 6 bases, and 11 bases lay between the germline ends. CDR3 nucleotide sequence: TGTGCCAGCAGTCCCCGGACAGTCAATGAGCAGTTCTTC. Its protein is CASSPRTVNEQFF.

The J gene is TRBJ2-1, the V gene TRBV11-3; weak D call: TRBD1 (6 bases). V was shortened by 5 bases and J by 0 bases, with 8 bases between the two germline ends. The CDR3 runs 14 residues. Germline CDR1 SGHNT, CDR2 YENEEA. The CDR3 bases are TGTGCCAGCAGCACAGGGTTCTCCTACAATGAGCAGTTCTTC. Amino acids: CASSTGFSYNEQFF.